Below are 23 T cell receptor beta chains sequenced from a single sample in a study of radiotherapy plus CTLA-4 blockade in lung cancer. Repertoires were generated with immunoSEQ multiplex PCR, while TCRdb's copy carries only in-frame clones and drops some. The sample shows roughly 53,000 clones, about four fifths of them seen only once. This specimen was peripheral blood, taken from a patient treated with radiotherapy plus ipilimumab. The receptors stem from a human donor with non-small cell lung cancer whose response to radiotherapy plus ipilimumab could not be evaluated.

The chain is built from TRBV30 and TRBJ2-7; the D is unclear. The CDR3 is made up of 12 amino acids. Trimming left V 5 bases short and J 6 bases short, with 14 bases between. CDR1 is GTSNPN and CDR2 is SVGIG in the germline V gene (reference sequence). The CDR3 coding sequence is TGTGCCTGGCTTCTACCCTCGGGCGAGCAGTACTTC. This sequence encodes CAWLLPSGEQYF.

The chain is built from TRBV7-3 and TRBJ2-5, with 9 bases lining up with TRBD1. The J call may not be correct, given that the DNA end is closer to TRBJ2-7. Germline V gene data show CDR1 as SGHTA and CDR2 as FQGTGA. This CDR3 is 13 amino acids long. The CDR3 loop reads CASGLGQGYEQYF. The CDR3 DNA is TGTGCCAGCGGACTGGGACAGGGTTACGAGCAGTACTTC.

The chain employs TRBV9 and TRBJ2-5; 9 bases match TRBD2. The CDR3 loop spans 17 amino acids. Looked up from germline, CDR1 is SGDLS and CDR2 is YYNGEE. Unmatched junction bases numbered 11, after V lost 3 bases and J lost 2 bases. DNA for the CDR3: TGTGCCAGCAGCGAGGGGGGGAGCGGGGGGTTACAAGAGACCCAGTACTTC. It is translated as CASSEGGSGGLQETQYF.

This chain links TRBV7-2 with TRBJ1-4; 8 bases agree with TRBD1. The CDR3 contains 18 residues. The V and J ends lost 4 bases and 5 bases, in that order; junction bases with no gene match: 15. Germline CDR1 SGHTA, CDR2 FQGNSA. In DNA, the CDR3 is TGTGCCAGCAGCTCACCGGGACAGGACTATTTACCGAATGAAAAACTGTTTTTT. Its protein is CASSSPGQDYLPNEKLFF.

V is TRBV28 and J is TRBJ2-5; TRBD2 matches at 14 bases. The J call is uncertain, as TRBJ2-7 better fits the DNA end. The CDR3 extends over 15 amino acids. The germline V gene encodes CDR1 MDHEN and CDR2 SYDVKM. The chain's CDR3 is CASSRGLAGVGEQYF. In nucleotides, the CDR3 is TGTGCCAGCAGCAGGGGACTAGCGGGAGTCGGCGAGCAGTACTTC.

The rearrangement joins TRBV7-6 to TRBJ2-2, with TRBD2 as a possible D gene (5 bases). Germline V gene sequence: CDR1 SGHVS, CDR2 FNYEAQ. CDR3 size: 15 residues. The V end lost 2 bases, the J end lost 7 bases, and 14 bases lay between the germline ends. The CDR3 DNA reads TGTGCCAGCAGCTTAATTCAACAACTAGGCGGGGAGCTGTTTTTT. As protein: CASSLIQQLGGELFF. Variable domain in full (rest from reference TRBV7-6 and TRBJ2-2): GAGVSQSPRYKVTKRGQDVALRCDPISGHVSLYWYRQALGQGPEFLTYFNYEAQQDKSGLPNDRFSAERPEGSISTLTIQRTEQRDSAMYRCASSLIQQLGGELFFGEGSRLTVL.

J is TRBJ1-4 and V is TRBV19, with TRBD1 identical over 10 bases. V shed 5 bases and J 3 bases; nucleotides not matched to a gene: 9. The CDR3 spans 17 residues. Germline V gene lookup returns CDR1 LNHDA and CDR2 SQIVND (reference sequence). The CDR3 bases are TGTGCCAGTAGTCTCGACAGGGGGCAGGCGGCTAATGAAAAACTGTTTTTT. This sequence encodes CASSLDRGQAANEKLFF. Full variable domain (rest looked up from reference TRBV19 and TRBJ1-4): DGGITQSPKYLFRKEGQNVTLSCEQNLNHDAMYWYRQDPGQGLRLIYYSQIVNDFQKGDIAEGYSVSREKKESFPLTVTSAQKNPTAFYLCASSLDRGQAANEKLFFGSGTQLSVL.

The chain carries TRBV10-3 and TRBJ1-2; D not resolved. The length of the CDR3 is 15 residues. Trimming took off 3 bases at V and 4 bases at J, with 15 bases between the two ends. The germline CDR1 and CDR2 sequences are ENHRY and SYGVKD. CDR3 DNA sequence: TGTGCCATCAGTGATCAATCCGGAGTGAGCTATGGCTACACCTTC. It is translated as CAISDQSGVSYGYTF.

The genes are TRBV2 and TRBJ2-4; TRBD1 matches 8 bases. Per the germline V gene, CDR1 is SNHLY and CDR2 is FYNNEI. The CDR3 is 15 residues long. V shed 3 bases and J 7 bases; nucleotides not matched to a gene: 8. The CDR3, as DNA: TGTGCCAGCAGTGATAAAATACAGGGGGGCAACATTCAGTACTTC. It encodes CASSDKIQGGNIQYF.

This clone was observed a single time. The chain has TRBV28 and TRBJ2-5, with 8 positions matching TRBD2. CDR3 length: 13 amino acids. V was clipped by 9 bases and J by 4 bases; unmatched bases: 7. The germline V gene has CDR1 MDHEN and CDR2 SYDVKM. The CDR3 DNA follows: TGTGCCAGTATTGAACGGGGGGGAGAGACCCAGTACTTC. It yields the protein CASIERGGETQYF.

The V and J genes are TRBV2 and TRBJ1-2; D is undetermined. Germline V lookup: CDR1 SNHLY, CDR2 FYNNEI. The CDR3 covers 16 residues. The V end was cut by 0 bases, the J end by 7 bases, with 18 bases between. CDR3 region: CASSEARPSQTGGYTF. As DNA, the CDR3 is TGTGCCAGCAGTGAAGCGCGTCCCTCCCAGACGGGTGGCTACACCTTC.

The V call is TRBV9, the J call TRBJ2-6; weak D call: TRBD1 (6 bases). Germline assignment: CDR1 SGDLS and CDR2 YYNGEE. CDR3 length equals 15 residues. With 3 bases removed from V and 2 bases from J, the gap between germline ends came to 9 bases. CDR3 region: CASSGSGAGANVLTF. CDR3 DNA: TGTGCCAGCAGCGGCTCAGGGGCTGGGGCCAACGTCCTGACTTTC.

The chain recombines TRBV4-3 with TRBJ2-5; a weak D match, TRBD2 (6 bases). The germline V gene has CDR1 LGHNA and CDR2 YSLEER. The CDR3 loop spans 13 amino acids. V lost 3 bases and J 9 bases, leaving 14 bases between the germline ends. This CDR3 is CASSQEGYGSQYF. CDR3 bases: TGCGCCAGCAGCCAGGAGGGTTATGGGTCCCAGTACTTC.

The chain has TRBV9 and TRBJ2-5, with 9 positions matching TRBD2. The germline gives CDR1 SGDLS, CDR2 YYNGEE. CDR3 length equals 16 residues. V shed 0 bases, J shed 2 bases, and the junction held 5 bases outside the gene matches. CDR3 loop: CASSVGGGGAQETQYF. The CDR3 DNA is TGTGCCAGCAGCGTAGGGGGCGGGGGGGCACAAGAGACCCAGTACTTC.

The chain uses TRBV7-9 and TRBJ2-1; 15 positions match TRBD2. Germline V gives CDR1 SEHNR, CDR2 FQNEAQ (reference sequence). V dropped 6 bases and J dropped 2; count of bases not matched to a gene: 11. This CDR3 region has 19 residues. CDR3 bases: TGTGCCAGCAGTTGGCCGGGACTAGCGGGAGGCGCAACCTACAATGAGCAGTTCTTC. It specifies CASSWPGLAGGATYNEQFF.

V gene TRBV28 combines with J gene TRBJ2-7; 7 bases map to TRBD1. Trimming removed 5 bases from V and 5 bases from J; junction bases left unmatched: 12. Per the germline V gene, CDR1 is MDHEN and CDR2 is SYDVKM. The CDR3 runs 15 residues. The CDR3 DNA sequence: TGTGCCAGCAGTCCTTTACGACAGGGAGTTAACGAGCAGTACTTC. Protein: CASSPLRQGVNEQYF.

V usage is TRBV7-6 and J usage is TRBJ1-4, with 9 bases fitting TRBD1. CDR3 length equals 15 residues. Germline CDR1 is SGHVS and CDR2 is FNYEAQ. With V trimmed by 5 bases and J by 8 bases, 9 bases remained unmatched. The DNA of the CDR3 is TGTGCCAGCAGCACTGGGACAGGGCGAAACGAAAAACTGTTTTTT. As protein: CASSTGTGRNEKLFF.

The J gene is TRBJ1-4, the V gene TRBV4-3; TRBD1 might be the D (5 bases). Germline V CDR1 and CDR2: LGHNA, YSLEER. Between the trimmed V and J ends, which lost 2 bases and 6 bases, there was a span of 13 bases. The CDR3 has 15 amino acids. This CDR3 is CASSQKGFVDEKLFF. CDR3 DNA: TGCGCCAGCAGCCAAAAGGGGTTTGTGGATGAAAAACTGTTTTTT.

V usage is TRBV7-2 and J usage is TRBJ2-7; 7 bases agree with TRBD1. Germline CDR1 is SGHTA and CDR2 is FQGNSA. V lost 2 bases, J lost 5 bases, and 9 bases stayed unmatched. This CDR3 has 15 residues. The CDR3 DNA follows: TGTGCCAGCAGCTTAAGTCGGGACAGTTGGAACGAGCAGTACTTC. Protein product: CASSLSRDSWNEQYF.

The DNA for the CDR3 is TGTGCCAGCAGCTCAGACGGGCGGGTATCCTACGAGCAGTACTTC. It specifies CASSSDGRVSYEQYF. J is TRBJ2-5 and V is TRBV7-2, with D perhaps TRBD2 (5 bases). The J call could be wrong; TRBJ2-7 is a better fit for the DNA end. The CDR3 is 15 residues long. The V gene's germline CDR1 is SGHTA and CDR2 FQGNSA.

J is TRBJ1-1 and V is TRBV11-2; 8 bases align to TRBD1. CDR3 size: 14 residues. Losses at the gene ends were 4 bases for V and 6 bases for J; bases not matched to a gene: 7. CDR1 SGHAT and CDR2 FQNNGV come from the germline V gene. This chain's CDR3 is CASSSGQGNAEAFF. The CDR3 DNA sequence: TGTGCCAGCAGCTCCGGACAGGGAAACGCTGAAGCTTTCTTT. The variable domain in full, with the rest retrieved from reference TRBV11-2 and TRBJ1-1, is EAGVAQSPRYKIIEKRQSVAFWCNPISGHATLYWYQQILGQGPKLLIQFQNNGVVDDSQLPKDRFSAERLKGVDSTLKIQPAKLEDSAVYLCASSSGQGNAEAFFGQGTRLTVV.

The V and J genes are TRBV23-1 and TRBJ2-3; D unclear. TRBV23-1 falls under the ORF class, with uncertain function. The CDR3 length is 12 residues. The ends were cut back, 3 bases at V and 9 bases at J, with 10 bases in the middle. CDR3 in amino acids: CASSQLAVTQYF. The CDR3 nucleotides read TGCGCCAGCAGTCAGTTAGCCGTAACGCAGTATTTT.

J is TRBJ1-3 and V is TRBV6-6, with 7 nucleotides matching TRBD1. CDR1 and CDR2 (germline): MNHNY, SVGAGI (reference sequence). This CDR3 region has 15 residues. The V segment lost 0 bases and the J segment 3 bases; nucleotides outside the gene matches: 2. The CDR3 nucleotides read TGTGCCAGCAGTTACTCACAGGGGTTTGGAAACACCATATATTTT. It specifies CASSYSQGFGNTIYF.